Presented here are 28 T cell receptor beta chains from one specimen sequenced in a study of cytomegalovirus exposure and HLA in healthy donors. The PCR used 60 Vbeta and 13 Jbeta primers. This table comes from immunoSEQ multiplex PCR, and its TCRdb copy is limited to in-frame clones, with some not included. The table lists about 130,000 clones. Sequencing was performed on PBMCs. The receptors shown here come from a man between 18 and 29 years old in good health and CMV-seronegative.

The chain combines TRBV7-2 with TRBJ1-1, with D possibly being TRBD1 (6 bases). Germline loops: CDR1 SGHTA, CDR2 FQGNSA. The CDR3 runs 14 residues. Trimming pared 5 bases from V and 2 bases from J, leaving 12 bases between. The CDR3 DNA follows: TGTGCCAGCAGCAGCAGGGGCTTCAACACTGAAGCTTTCTTT. It is translated as CASSSRGFNTEAFF.

J is TRBJ2-7 and V is TRBV11-2, with TRBD1 matching over 11 bases. V shed 2 bases and J 4 bases; nucleotides not matched to a gene: 4. CDR1 and CDR2 (germline): SGHAT, FQNNGV. CDR3 length: 15 residues. CDR3 loop: CASSLLGQGAYEQYF. DNA of the CDR3: TGTGCCAGCAGCTTACTTGGACAGGGGGCTTACGAGCAGTACTTC. Using reference TRBV11-2 and TRBJ2-7 for the parts outside the CDR3, the full variable domain is EAGVAQSPRYKIIEKRQSVAFWCNPISGHATLYWYQQILGQGPKLLIQFQNNGVVDDSQLPKDRFSAERLKGVDSTLKIQPAKLEDSAVYLCASSLLGQGAYEQYFGPGTRLTVT.

The chain uses TRBV28 and TRBJ1-6; no firm D call. CDR1 and CDR2 (germline): MDHEN, SYDVKM. The ends were cut back, 2 bases at V and 7 bases at J, with 9 bases in the middle. This CDR3 region has 14 residues. CDR3 sequence: CASSLTPLNSPLHF. CDR3 in DNA: TGTGCCAGCAGTTTAACACCTCTCAATTCACCCCTCCACTTT.

The chain carries TRBV2 and TRBJ1-5; TRBD1 matches 10 bases. The CDR3 covers 13 residues. Germline values: CDR1 SNHLY, CDR2 FYNNEI. V dropped 6 bases and J dropped 4; count of bases not matched to a gene: 0. CDR3 sequence: CASRDRGNQPQHF. The CDR3, as DNA: TGTGCCAGCAGGGACAGGGGGAATCAGCCCCAGCATTTT.

The chain combines TRBV7-9 with TRBJ2-7, with TRBD2 as a possible D gene (6 bases). Trimming removed 3 bases from V and 5 bases from J, with 11 bases in between. The CDR3 totals 13 residues. Germline CDR1 and CDR2: SEHNR and FQNEAQ (reference sequence). The CDR3 here is CASSFSGGDEQYF. CDR3 nucleotide sequence: TGTGCCAGCAGCTTTTCTGGAGGGGACGAGCAGTACTTC.

This chain connects TRBV7-2 to TRBJ2-1, with 8 bases that match TRBD2. Germline lookup yields CDR1 SGHTA and CDR2 FQGNSA. Trimming took 2 bases from V and 9 from J; bases not matched to a gene: 15. This CDR3 spans 17 amino acids. The CDR3 sequence: CASSLHTIYGTRSEQFF. CDR3 coding DNA: TGTGCCAGCAGCTTACATACTATCTACGGGACTAGGAGTGAGCAGTTCTTC.

The chain carries TRBV6-1 and TRBJ1-2; weak D call: TRBD1 (5 bases). The CDR3 runs to 19 residues. CDR1 and CDR2 (germline): MNHNS, SASEGT. V was trimmed by 0 bases and J by 0 bases, leaving 20 bases between them. CDR3 nucleotides: TGTGCCAGCAGTGAAGCATGGTGGATAGGGGTGCGAGCTAACTATGGCTACACCTTC. It translates to CASSEAWWIGVRANYGYTF.

The V and J genes are TRBV18 and TRBJ2-7, with D possibly TRBD2 on 5 matching bases. V lost 6 bases to trimming and J lost 3 bases, with 9 bases between them. The CDR3 contains 12 residues. Germline CDR1 and CDR2: KGHSH and LQKENI. The CDR3 DNA is TGTGCCAGCTCGCTCGGGGACTACGAGCAGTACTTC. Residues: CASSLGDYEQYF.

The chain has TRBV5-4 and TRBJ2-3; weak D call: TRBD2 (6 bases). The CDR3 consists of 17 residues. Germline lookup yields CDR1 SGHNT and CDR2 YYREEE (reference sequence). The ends were cut back, 4 bases at V and 1 base at J, with 19 bases in the middle. CDR3 residues: CASSHKLPGVGTDTQYF. Here the CDR3 DNA reads TGTGCCAGCAGCCACAAGCTCCCGGGGGTGGGCACAGATACGCAGTATTTT. Supplemented by reference TRBV5-4 and TRBJ2-3, the full variable domain reads ETGVTQSPTHLIKTRGQQVTLRCSSQSGHNTVSWYQQALGQGPQFIFQYYREEENGRGNFPPRFSGLQFPNYSSELNVNALELDDSALYLCASSHKLPGVGTDTQYFGPGTRLTVL.

Notes on this clone: The germline gene is not matched at one end of the junction; a read error may be the cause. The rearrangement links TRBV10-3 to TRBJ1-3; D remains ambiguous. The CDR3 spans 10 residues. CDR1 ENHRY and CDR2 SYGVKD come from the germline V gene. The CDR3 spells CAISGDTIYF. For the CDR3, the DNA is TGTGCCATCAGTGGAGACACCATATATTTT.

The V gene is TRBV5-1, the J gene TRBJ2-7; 7 nucleotides match TRBD1. Unmatched junction bases numbered 9, after V lost 1 base and J lost 2 bases. Looked up from germline, CDR1 is SGHRS and CDR2 is YFSETQ. The CDR3 contains 16 residues. This CDR3 reads CASSLSGGQLTYEQYF. The CDR3 coding sequence is TGCGCCAGCAGCTTGAGTGGGGGACAGCTAACCTACGAGCAGTACTTC.

The rearrangement links TRBV7-2 to TRBJ2-1; the match to TRBD2 covers 11 bases. CDR1 and CDR2 from the germline V gene are SGHTA and FQGNSA. V lost 5 bases and J lost 8; bases outside the gene matches: 8. CDR3 length: 15 amino acids. DNA for the CDR3: TGTGCCAGCAGCCAGACCCGGACTAGCGGGCATGAGCAGTTCTTC. Translation: CASSQTRTSGHEQFF. The variable domain in full, with the rest retrieved from reference TRBV7-2 and TRBJ2-1, is GAGVSQSPSNKVTEKGKDVELRCDPISGHTALYWYRQSLGQGLEFLIYFQGNSAPDKSGLPSDRFSAERTGGSVSTLTIQRTQQEDSAVYLCASSQTRTSGHEQFFGPGTRLTVL.

The chain has TRBV11-2 and TRBJ2-6; possibly TRBD2 for D (6 bases). The ends were cut back, 6 bases at V and 0 bases at J, with 18 bases in the middle. The CDR3 contains 18 residues. The germline V gene has CDR1 SGHAT and CDR2 FQNNGV. In DNA form, the CDR3 reads TGTGCCAGCAGTAAATACGGGGGAAGTTACTCTGGGGCCAACGTCCTGACTTTC. Protein: CASSKYGGSYSGANVLTF.

The V call is TRBV5-4, the J call TRBJ2-3, with D possibly TRBD2 on 5 matching bases. V dropped 0 bases and J dropped 1 base, with 15 bases sitting between them. Per germline, CDR1 SGHNT and CDR2 YYREEE (reference sequence). The CDR3 runs to 17 residues. The CDR3 sequence is CASSLAQMDGGTDTQYF. The CDR3 DNA reads as TGTGCCAGCAGCTTGGCGCAAATGGACGGGGGCACAGATACGCAGTATTTT.

The V call is TRBV18, the J call TRBJ2-2; TRBD1 is a possible D gene (6 bases). V was clipped by 2 bases and J by 3 bases, with 19 bases between them. This CDR3 contains 18 residues. The V gene's germline CDR1 is KGHSH and CDR2 LQKENI. The CDR3 reads CASSPLDLGAGDTGELFF. The CDR3 coding sequence is TGTGCCAGCTCACCATTGGATTTAGGCGCAGGGGACACCGGGGAGCTGTTTTTT.

DNA for the CDR3: TGTGCCAGCAGCTTGGCCCCCGGGGGGAACACTGAAGCTTTCTTT. This sequence encodes CASSLAPGGNTEAFF. The V gene is TRBV11-3, the J gene TRBJ1-1; D is perhaps TRBD1 (5 bases). CDR1 is SGHNT, CDR2 YENEEA, per germline. The CDR3 loop spans 15 amino acids. The germline V and J ends were trimmed by 3 bases and 1 base, with 12 bases remaining between them.

The V call is TRBV28, the J call TRBJ1-3, with TRBD1 as a possible D gene (6 bases). Germline loops: CDR1 MDHEN, CDR2 SYDVKM. CDR3 length: 16 amino acids. Trimming removed 5 bases at V and 8 bases at J, with 22 bases between. The CDR3 region has the DNA TGTGCCAGCAGTCCACAGGGTTTGAAGGGGTTCGACACCATATATTTT. Protein: CASSPQGLKGFDTIYF.

The V call is TRBV4-2, the J call TRBJ2-5, with 9 bases lining up with TRBD1. Germline trimming cut 3 bases from V and 5 bases from J; bases unmatched to any gene: 4. The CDR3 has 14 residues. In germline, CDR1 is LGHNA, CDR2 YNFKEQ. CDR3 DNA: TGTGCCAGCAGCCACGTAGACAGGGGGGAGACCCAGTACTTC. Translation: CASSHVDRGETQYF.

The chain couples TRBV9 to TRBJ1-4; D possibly corresponds to TRBD1 (6 bases). The CDR3 consists of 18 residues. From germline, CDR1 is SGDLS and CDR2 YYNGEE. Trimming took off 4 bases at V and 0 bases at J, with 19 bases between the two ends. Written as DNA, the CDR3 is TGTGCCAGCAGCCGAACCGGGGGGGCTTTCTCAACTAATGAAAAACTGTTTTTT. This codes for CASSRTGGAFSTNEKLFF.

The V and J genes are TRBV19 and TRBJ1-5; 12 bases map to TRBD1. The CDR3 spans 16 residues. Germline V gene data show CDR1 as LNHDA and CDR2 as SQIVND (reference sequence). Losses at the gene ends were 1 base for V and 8 bases for J; bases not matched to a gene: 6. The CDR3 here is CASSIGDRGLGEPQHF. CDR3 nucleotide sequence: TGTGCCAGTAGTATAGGGGACAGGGGGCTTGGGGAGCCCCAGCATTTT.

The chain recombines TRBV19 with TRBJ2-7; tentatively, D is TRBD1 (5 bases). CDR1 and CDR2 from the germline V gene are LNHDA and SQIVND (reference sequence). The V gene lost 2 bases and the J gene lost 7 bases, with 12 bases spanning the gap. This CDR3 is built from 13 residues. The CDR3, as DNA: TGTGCCAGTAGTATACAGACAGAGGATGAGCAGTACTTC. The encoded protein is CASSIQTEDEQYF.

The CDR3 DNA reads TGTGCCAGCTCGACAGGGTTGGACACTGAAGCTTTCTTT. Protein sequence: CASSTGLDTEAFF. V usage is TRBV18 and J usage is TRBJ1-1; TRBD1 aligns across 7 bases. The V and J ends lost 6 bases and 3 bases, in that order; junction bases with no gene match: 4. The CDR3 contains 13 residues. Germline CDR1 KGHSH, CDR2 LQKENI.

The rearrangement links TRBV6-5 to TRBJ2-2; TRBD1 might be the D (6 bases). Germline V lookup: CDR1 MNHEY, CDR2 SVGAGI. Trimming shortened V by 6 bases and J by 1 base, and 12 bases separated the two germline ends. The CDR3 length is 15 residues. The CDR3 sequence is CASSSGTMNTGELFF. The CDR3 DNA reads as TGTGCCAGCAGCTCCGGGACAATGAACACCGGGGAGCTGTTTTTT.

The chain combines TRBV11-2 with TRBJ2-7; maybe TRBD2 (6 bases). CDR1 SGHAT and CDR2 FQNNGV come from the germline V gene. This CDR3 is built from 14 residues. The V end lost 2 bases, the J end lost 3 bases, and 11 bases lay between the germline ends. Here the CDR3 DNA reads TGTGCCAGCAGCTTAACTAGCAGAAACTACGAGCAGTACTTC. Amino acids: CASSLTSRNYEQYF.

The gene calls are TRBV5-1 and TRBJ1-2; no reliable D call. V lost 5 bases to trimming and J lost 8 bases, with 13 bases between them. The CDR3 extends over 12 amino acids. Germline lookup yields CDR1 SGHRS and CDR2 YFSETQ. The CDR3 DNA follows: TGCGCCAGCAGTTGGGAGACACAGGGCTACACCTTC. The encoded protein is CASSWETQGYTF. The whole variable domain, remainder taken from reference TRBV5-1 and TRBJ1-2, is KAGVTQTPRYLIKTRGQQVTLSCSPISGHRSVSWYQQTPGQGLQFLFEYFSETQRNKGNFPGRFSGRQFSNSRSEMNVSTLELGDSALYLCASSWETQGYTFGSGTRLTVV.

The CDR3 sequence is CASSLRQGGEKLFF. The CDR3 nucleotides read TGTGCCAGCAGCTTAAGACAGGGAGGCGAAAAACTGTTTTTT. This chain joins TRBV7-2 and TRBJ1-4; 7 bases fit TRBD1. This CDR3 is 14 amino acids long. Per the germline V gene, CDR1 is SGHTA and CDR2 is FQGNSA. V lost 2 bases and J lost 8; bases outside the gene matches: 5.

V gene TRBV7-2 combines with J gene TRBJ2-7, with D tentatively TRBD2 (6 bases). Looked up from germline, CDR1 is SGHTA and CDR2 is FQGNSA. Trimming removed 3 bases from V and 2 bases from J, with 8 bases in between. The CDR3 has 13 amino acids. Here the CDR3 DNA reads TGTGCCAGCAGCTTGGCGGGGACCTACGAGCAGTACTTC. Its translation: CASSLAGTYEQYF.

The chain recombines TRBV6-1 with TRBJ2-7; 7 nucleotides line up with TRBD1. The CDR3 length is 11 residues. V lost 10 bases and J lost 9; bases outside the gene matches: 9. Germline V CDR1 and CDR2: MNHNS, SASEGT. The CDR3 DNA reads TGTGCCACCCGACTTGGGGACAGGCAGTACTTC. Its protein product is CATRLGDRQYF.